The sequence of this TCR beta chain was determined in a study of T cells after yellow fever vaccination. Study-wide findings and caveats: Contamination by abundant bulk-population clonotypes could be present in FACS-sorted repertoires. Few clonotypes appeared in both CD4 and CD8 compartments.

This clonotype showed up just a few times. The CDR3 has 14 residues. Looked up from germline, CDR1 is SGHRS and CDR2 is YFSETQ. The V end was cut by 7 bases, the J end by 0 bases, with 10 bases between. TCRdb processed the 5' RACE reads anew with MiXCR; each CDR3 protein has one entry. The data contain more than 65,000 distinct CDR3 sequences, 10% to 15% of them singletons. This TCR was recovered from a man aged 18 to 30 who received the YFV17D yellow fever vaccine. The V call is TRBV5-1, the J call TRBJ2-2; no definite D call. The specimen was CD8+ T cells not binding an NS4B(214-222) dextramer, sorted from PBMCs, collected less than 25 days after the first yellow fever vaccination. The CDR3 sequence is CASALSPNTGELFF. Written as DNA, the CDR3 is TGCGCCAGCGCCCTTTCACCGAACACCGGGGAGCTGTTTTTT. Using reference TRBV5-1 and TRBJ2-2 for the parts outside the CDR3, the full variable domain is KAGVTQTPRYLIKTRGQQVTLSCSPISGHRSVSWYQQTPGQGLQFLFEYFSETQRNKGNFPGRFSGRQFSNSRSEMNVSTLELGDSALYLCASALSPNTGELFFGEGSRLTVL.